One T cell receptor beta chain is described in this entry. What it binds is unknown. Germline and junction disagree at one end, which may indicate a read error. CDR3 length: 16 amino acids. Germline CDR1 SGHRS, CDR2 YFSETQ. This entry belongs to a study of metastatic and nonmetastatic thyroid tumors. No patient received treatment before thyroid surgery. With MiXCR, TCRdb reprocessed the PCR reads. The sample records around 26,000 clones, about 3.7% being singletons. Study-wide findings and caveats: Versus benign nodules, malignant thyroid tumors reportedly had significantly higher TCR beta diversity, in blood and tumor.

This rearrangement joins TRBV5-1 to TRBJ2-3; possibly TRBD1 or TRBD2 for D (6 bases each). Source material: blood. This receptor was identified in a male donor with papillary thyroid cancer or a benign thyroid nodule (not recorded which). Some clones in this sample may be carry-over from other donors' samples. In DNA, the CDR3 is TGCGCCATCAGCTTGGGGGCTAGCGTTAGCACAGATACGCAGTATTTT. Its translation is CAISLGASVSTDTQYF.